This T cell receptor beta chain was recorded in a study of blood T cell repertoires in COVID-19. Overall study: COVID-19 samples from acute and convalescent phases originated in the United States, Italy and Spain. PBMCs, B-cell-depleted T cells, or T cells provided the cDNA or gDNA that made up the material.

The CDR3 length is 14 residues. Trimming pared 0 bases from V and 6 bases from J, leaving 12 bases between. The germline V gene encodes CDR1 SGHNT and CDR2 YYREEE (reference sequence). Original analysis: Cell counts per sample came from amplifying reference gene primers. Measured with immunoSEQ multiplex PCR; TCRdb has only the in-frame clones, and not every one. That table supplies the V and J calls and clone size; D and trimming were determined from the DNA. The sample gives approximately 160,000 clones, more than 70% of which show up once; roughly an eighth is in the top ten. The sample was peripheral blood. The source is a man aged 18 to 29 with active or convalescent COVID-19. The chain recombines TRBV5-4 with TRBJ1-2; D is undetermined. CDR3 sequence: CASSLAELLDGYTF. The CDR3 DNA reads as TGTGCCAGCAGCTTGGCCGAGCTGCTGGATGGCTACACCTTC.